This TCR beta chain emerged from a study of T cell repertoires in cytomegalovirus infection. Study context: It was the public TCR beta signatures that indicated both CMV infection and matching HLA type. Study conclusions and caveats: People with CMV and the relevant HLA were identified by cumulative public TCR beta family frequency. Dominant in the ex vivo response were TCR beta clonotypes restricted by HLA-C and specific for CMV.

TCRdb independently ran MiXCR on the reads; one entry per CDR3 protein. The data show around 440,000 distinct CDR3 sequences, with roughly 12% seen just once and 9.5% to 13% held by the top ten. Trimming cost V 1 base and J 1 base, with 16 bases left between them. CDR3 size: 17 residues. Germline V gives CDR1 SNHLY, CDR2 FYNNEI. This clonotype was observed a few times. Its antigen is as yet unknown. Sequenced: PBMCs. The receptor was derived from a human donor in good health (CMV status not recorded). Some clones in this sample may be carry-over from other donors' samples. The V call is TRBV2, the J call TRBJ1-2, with D perhaps matching TRBD1 (5 bases). The CDR3 region has the DNA TGTGCCAGCAGTGAAGGTTCCAGGGTCTACGGTAACTATGGCTACACCTTC. It translates to CASSEGSRVYGNYGYTF.